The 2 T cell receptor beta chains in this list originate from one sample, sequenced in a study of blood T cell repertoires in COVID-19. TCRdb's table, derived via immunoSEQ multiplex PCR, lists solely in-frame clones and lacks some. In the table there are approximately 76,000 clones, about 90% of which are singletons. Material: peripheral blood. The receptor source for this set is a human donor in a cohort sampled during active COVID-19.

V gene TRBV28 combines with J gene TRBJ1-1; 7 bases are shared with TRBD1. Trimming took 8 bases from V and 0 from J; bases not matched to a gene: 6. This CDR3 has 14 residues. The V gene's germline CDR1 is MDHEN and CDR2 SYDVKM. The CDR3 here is CASEDRLMNTEAFF. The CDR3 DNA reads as TGTGCCAGCGAGGACAGGCTGATGAACACTGAAGCTTTCTTT.

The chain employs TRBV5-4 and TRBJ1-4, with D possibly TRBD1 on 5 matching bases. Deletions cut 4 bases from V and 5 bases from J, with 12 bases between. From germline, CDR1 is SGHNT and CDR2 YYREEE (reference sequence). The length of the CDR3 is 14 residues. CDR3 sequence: CASSTGRGNEKLFF. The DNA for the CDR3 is TGTGCCAGCAGCACGGGACGGGGGAATGAAAAACTGTTTTTT.